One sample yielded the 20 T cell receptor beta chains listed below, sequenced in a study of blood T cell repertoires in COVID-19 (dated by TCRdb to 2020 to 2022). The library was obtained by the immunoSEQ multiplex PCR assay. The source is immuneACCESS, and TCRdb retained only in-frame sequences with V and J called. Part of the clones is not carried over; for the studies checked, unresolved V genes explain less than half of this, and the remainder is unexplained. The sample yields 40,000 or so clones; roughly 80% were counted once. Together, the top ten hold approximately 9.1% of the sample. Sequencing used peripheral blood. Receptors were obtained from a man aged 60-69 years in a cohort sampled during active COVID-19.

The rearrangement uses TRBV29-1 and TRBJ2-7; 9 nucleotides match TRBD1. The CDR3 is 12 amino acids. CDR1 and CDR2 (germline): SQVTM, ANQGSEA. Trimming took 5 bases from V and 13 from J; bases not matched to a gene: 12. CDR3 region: CSVRGEDRGNYF. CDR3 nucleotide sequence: TGCAGCGTTAGGGGTGAGGACAGGGGTAATTACTTC.

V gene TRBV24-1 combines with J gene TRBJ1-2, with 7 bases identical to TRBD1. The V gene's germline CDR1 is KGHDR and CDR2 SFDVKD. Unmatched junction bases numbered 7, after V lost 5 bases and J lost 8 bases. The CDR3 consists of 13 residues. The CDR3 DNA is TGTGCCACCAGTGGGATGACAGGGAACGGCTACACCTTC. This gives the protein CATSGMTGNGYTF.

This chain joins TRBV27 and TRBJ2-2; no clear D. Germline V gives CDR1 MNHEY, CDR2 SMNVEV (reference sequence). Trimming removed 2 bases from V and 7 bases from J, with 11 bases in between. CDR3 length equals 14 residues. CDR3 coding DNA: TGTGCCAGCAGTTTACGGGTCCTCGGCGGGGAGCTGTTTTTT. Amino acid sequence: CASSLRVLGGELFF.

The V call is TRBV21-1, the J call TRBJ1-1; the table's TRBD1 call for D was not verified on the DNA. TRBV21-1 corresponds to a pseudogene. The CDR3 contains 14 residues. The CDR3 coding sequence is TGTGCCAGCAGCTCACAGGGGGGGGAGACTGAAGCTTTCTTT. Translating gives CASSSQGGETEAFF.

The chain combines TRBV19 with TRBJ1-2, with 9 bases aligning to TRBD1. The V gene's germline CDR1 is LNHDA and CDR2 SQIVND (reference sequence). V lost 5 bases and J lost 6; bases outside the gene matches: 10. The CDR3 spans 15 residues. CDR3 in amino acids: CASSPGGTGIHGYTF. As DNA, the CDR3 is TGTGCCAGTAGTCCGGGCGGGACAGGGATTCATGGCTACACCTTC.

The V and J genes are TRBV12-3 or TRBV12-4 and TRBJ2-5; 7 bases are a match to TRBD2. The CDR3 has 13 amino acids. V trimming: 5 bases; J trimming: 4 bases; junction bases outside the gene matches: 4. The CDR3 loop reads CASSRTSRETQYF. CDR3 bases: TGTGCCAGCAGTAGGACTAGTCGAGAGACCCAGTACTTC.

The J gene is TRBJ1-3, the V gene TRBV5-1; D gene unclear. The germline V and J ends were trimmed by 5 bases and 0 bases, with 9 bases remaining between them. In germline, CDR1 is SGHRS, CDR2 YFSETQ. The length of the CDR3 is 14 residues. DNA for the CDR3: TGCGCCAGCAGAAGAGGATCCTCTGGAAACACCATATATTTT. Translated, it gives CASRRGSSGNTIYF.

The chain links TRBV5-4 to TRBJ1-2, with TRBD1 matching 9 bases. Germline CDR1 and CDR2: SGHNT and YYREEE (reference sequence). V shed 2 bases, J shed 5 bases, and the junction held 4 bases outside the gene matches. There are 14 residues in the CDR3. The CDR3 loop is CASSFWTGAYGYTF. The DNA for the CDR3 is TGTGCCAGCAGCTTTTGGACAGGGGCTTATGGCTACACCTTC.

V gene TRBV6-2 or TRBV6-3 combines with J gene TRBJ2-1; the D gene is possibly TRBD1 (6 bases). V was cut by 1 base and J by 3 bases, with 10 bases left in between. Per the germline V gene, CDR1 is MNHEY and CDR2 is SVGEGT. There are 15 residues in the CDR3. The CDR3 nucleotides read TGTGCCAGCAGTTACTTCAGGGGCGGCTACAATGAGCAGTTCTTC. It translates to CASSYFRGGYNEQFF.

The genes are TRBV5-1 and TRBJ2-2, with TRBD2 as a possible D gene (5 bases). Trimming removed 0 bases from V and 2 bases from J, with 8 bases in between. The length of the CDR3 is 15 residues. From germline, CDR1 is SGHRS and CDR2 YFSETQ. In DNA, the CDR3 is TGCGCCAGCAGCTTGGGCGAGGGAAACACCGGGGAGCTGTTTTTT. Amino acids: CASSLGEGNTGELFF.

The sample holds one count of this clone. The CDR3 region is CASRTRDLPGELFF. The CDR3, as DNA: TGTGCCAGCAGGACTAGAGACCTCCCCGGGGAGCTGTTTTTT. The gene calls are TRBV28 and TRBJ2-2, with TRBD2 as a possible D gene (6 bases). CDR3 size: 14 residues. Per the germline V gene, CDR1 is MDHEN and CDR2 is SYDVKM. Trimming removed 6 bases at V and 6 bases at J, with 14 bases between.

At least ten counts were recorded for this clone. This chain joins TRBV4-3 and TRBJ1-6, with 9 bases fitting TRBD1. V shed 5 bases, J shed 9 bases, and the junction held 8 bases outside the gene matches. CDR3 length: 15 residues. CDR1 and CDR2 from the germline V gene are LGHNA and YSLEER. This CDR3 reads CASSADRGRGSPLHF. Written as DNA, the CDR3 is TGCGCCAGCAGCGCGGACAGGGGACGGGGTTCACCCCTCCACTTT.

As DNA, the CDR3 is TGTGCCAGCAGTTACGGGGCCCCGACAGGAGCCTACGAGCAGTACTTC. Translating it yields CASSYGAPTGAYEQYF. The chain links TRBV6-2 or TRBV6-3 to TRBJ2-7; tentatively, D is TRBD1 (6 bases). The CDR3 runs 16 residues. Germline CDR1 MNHEY, CDR2 SVGEGT. Trimming shortened V by 2 bases and J by 2 bases, and 16 bases separated the two germline ends.

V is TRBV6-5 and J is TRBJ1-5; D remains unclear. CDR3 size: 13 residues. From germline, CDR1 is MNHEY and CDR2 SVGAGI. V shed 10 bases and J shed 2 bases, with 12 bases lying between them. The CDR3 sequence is CATQGEGNQPQHF. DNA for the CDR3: TGTGCCACCCAAGGTGAGGGCAATCAGCCCCAGCATTTT.

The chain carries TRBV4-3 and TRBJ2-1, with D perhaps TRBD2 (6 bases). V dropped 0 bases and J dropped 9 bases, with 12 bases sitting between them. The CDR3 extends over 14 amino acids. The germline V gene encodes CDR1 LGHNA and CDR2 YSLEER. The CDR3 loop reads CASSQDRLVGEQFF. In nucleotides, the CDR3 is TGCGCCAGCAGCCAAGATCGACTAGTTGGTGAGCAGTTCTTC.

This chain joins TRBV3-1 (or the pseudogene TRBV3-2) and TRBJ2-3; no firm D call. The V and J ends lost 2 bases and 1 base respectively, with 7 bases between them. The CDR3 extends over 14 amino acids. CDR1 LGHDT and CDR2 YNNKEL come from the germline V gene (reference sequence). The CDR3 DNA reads TGTGCCAGCAGCCAATCAGAGGGCACAGATACGCAGTATTTT. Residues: CASSQSEGTDTQYF.

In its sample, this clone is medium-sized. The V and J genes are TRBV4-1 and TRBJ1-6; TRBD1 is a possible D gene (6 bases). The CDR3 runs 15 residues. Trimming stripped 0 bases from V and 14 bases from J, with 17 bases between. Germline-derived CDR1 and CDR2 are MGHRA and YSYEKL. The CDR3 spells CASSQENYPGTSLHF. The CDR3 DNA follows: TGCGCCAGCAGCCAAGAGAATTATCCCGGGACATCCCTCCACTTT.

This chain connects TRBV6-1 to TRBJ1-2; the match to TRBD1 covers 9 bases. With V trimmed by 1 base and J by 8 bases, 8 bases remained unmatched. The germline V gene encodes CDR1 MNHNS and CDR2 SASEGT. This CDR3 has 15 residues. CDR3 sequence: CASSEDRQGVGGYTF. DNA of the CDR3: TGTGCCAGCAGTGAAGATCGACAGGGGGTAGGCGGCTACACCTTC.

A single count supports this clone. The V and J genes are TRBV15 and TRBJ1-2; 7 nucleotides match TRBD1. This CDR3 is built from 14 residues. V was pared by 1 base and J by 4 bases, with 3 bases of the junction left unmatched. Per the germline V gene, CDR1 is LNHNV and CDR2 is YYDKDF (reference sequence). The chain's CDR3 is CATSRGDRAYGYTF. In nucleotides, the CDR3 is TGTGCCACCAGCAGAGGAGACAGGGCCTATGGCTACACCTTC.

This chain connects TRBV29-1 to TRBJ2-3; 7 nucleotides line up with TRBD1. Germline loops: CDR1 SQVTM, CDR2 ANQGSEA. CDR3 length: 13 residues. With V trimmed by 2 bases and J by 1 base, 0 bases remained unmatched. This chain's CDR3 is CSVEQGGTDTQYF. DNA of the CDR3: TGCAGCGTTGAACAGGGGGGCACAGATACGCAGTATTTT.